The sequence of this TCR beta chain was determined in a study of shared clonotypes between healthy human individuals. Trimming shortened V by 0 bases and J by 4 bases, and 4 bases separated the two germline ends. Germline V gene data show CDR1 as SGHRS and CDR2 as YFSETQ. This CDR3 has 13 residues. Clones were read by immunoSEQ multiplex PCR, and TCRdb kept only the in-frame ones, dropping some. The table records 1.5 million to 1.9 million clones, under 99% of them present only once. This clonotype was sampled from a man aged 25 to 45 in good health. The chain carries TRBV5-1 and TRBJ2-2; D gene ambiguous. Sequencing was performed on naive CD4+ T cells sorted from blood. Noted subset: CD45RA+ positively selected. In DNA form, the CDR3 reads TGCGCCAGCAGCTTGGCGTTCACCGGGGAGCTGTTTTTT. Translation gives CASSLAFTGELFF.